The rows below give T cell receptor beta chains drawn from one sample of a study of blood T cell repertoires in COVID-19. Method: immunoSEQ multiplex PCR; TCRdb's copy keeps in-frame clones and lacks some. This sample carries fewer than 600,000 clones, 89% of them seen once, and the ten largest clones take about 0.91%. Sequenced material: peripheral blood. These receptors were obtained from a man aged 18 to 29 with COVID-19, enrolled during active disease. Each CDR3 is given with its conserved first and last residue. Fields, in order: clone size, J gene, D gene, V gene, CDR3 DNA, CDR3 protein. A D gene is named only where the DNA matches it firmly. Size is omitted from some rows. Given values are once, few, many or a class for expanded clones.

>-|TRBJ1-2|-|TRBV19
TGTGCCAGTAGTACACTGTCCTCTAACTATGGCTACACCTTC
CASSTLSSNYGYTF
>-|TRBJ1-4|-|TRBV5-1
TGCGCCAGCAGCCTCCCGGGGGGCCAGAATGAAAAACTGTTTTTT
CASSLPGGQNEKLFF
>-|TRBJ1-5|TRBD1|TRBV19
TGTGCCAGTAGTATTAAGGACAGGGGGCTTAGCAATCAGCCCCAGCATTTT
CASSIKDRGLSNQPQHF
>-|TRBJ2-7|-|TRBV5-4
TGTGCCAGCAGCACCAGGGCAGGGGCCTACGAGCAGTACTTC
CASSTRAGAYEQYF
>-|TRBJ2-5|TRBD2|TRBV5-4
TGTGCCAGCAGCTTGTCGGGACTAGCGGTACAAGAGACCCAGTACTTC
CASSLSGLAVQETQYF
>-|TRBJ2-7|TRBD1|TRBV9
TGTGCCAGCAGCGTCCGACAGGGCTACGAGCAGTACTTC
CASSVRQGYEQYF
>-|TRBJ1-5|TRBD1|TRBV10-3
TGTGCCATCGTAGAGGGATTGACAGGGGATACCAATCAGCCCCAGCATTTT
CAIVEGLTGDTNQPQHF
>-|TRBJ2-7|-|TRBV5-4
TGTGCCAGCAGCTTATCCTCCCTGTCCTACGAGCAGTACTTC
CASSLSSLSYEQYF
>once|TRBJ2-1|-|TRBV5-1
TGCGCCAGCAGCGATGAGGGCCTTCCGTCCTACAATGAGCAGTTCTTC
CASSDEGLPSYNEQFF
>-|TRBJ2-1|-|TRBV19
TGTGCCAGTAGTATCGGGACAATCCTTGAGCAGTTCTTC
CASSIGTILEQFF
>-|TRBJ2-1|-|TRBV3-1/TRBV3-2
TGTGCCAGCAGCCAAGATGGAGTCTCTGCGCAGTTCTTC
CASSQDGVSAQFF
>once|TRBJ1-5|TRBD1|TRBV6-5
TGTGCCAGCATTAGAGAGGGGGCCGTTCAGCCCCAGCATTTT
CASIREGAVQPQHF
>-|TRBJ2-5|-|TRBV7-5
TGTGTCAGAAGCGATGTCCTGAGGGAGACCCAGTACTTC
CVRSDVLRETQYF
>few|TRBJ1-2|TRBD1|TRBV5-1
TGCGCCAGCAGCCCCAACCGGGACAGGTCTTATGGCTACACCTTC
CASSPNRDRSYGYTF
>once|TRBJ1-1|-|TRBV19
TGTGCCAGTAGTATAGATCTAGGGGTGAACACTGAAGCTTTCTTT
CASSIDLGVNTEAFF
>once|TRBJ2-1|TRBD1|TRBV14
TGTGCCAGCAGCCGGGACAGGGGTCTCAATGAGCAGTTCTTC
CASSRDRGLNEQFF
>-|TRBJ1-2|-|TRBV19
TGTGCCAGTAGGCCTCACTTTACCAGGGACTATGGCTACACCTTC
CASRPHFTRDYGYTF
>once|TRBJ2-3|-|TRBV11-2
TGTGCCAGCAGCTCTCCTCGACTGGATACGCAGTATTTT
CASSSPRLDTQYF
>-|TRBJ2-6|-|TRBV5-6
TGTGCCAGCAGCTTGGTTCAGGGAAGGGCTGGGGCCAACGTCCTGACTTTC
CASSLVQGRAGANVLTF
>-|TRBJ1-5|TRBD1|TRBV11-1
TGTGCCAGCAGCCCGACAGGGCTAAATCAGCCCCAGCATTTT
CASSPTGLNQPQHF
>-|TRBJ2-7|-|TRBV5-8
TGTGCCAGCAGCCGGCGGGGAGCGGCCTCCTACGAGCAGTACTTC
CASSRRGAASYEQYF
>-|TRBJ2-5|-|TRBV30
TGTGCCTGGAGTGTATCCGGGAGCCCAGAGACCCAGTACTTC
CAWSVSGSPETQYF
>-|TRBJ2-3|-|TRBV21-1
TGTGCCGCTGGGGGGGACTTTCTCAGGCGTGCTACGCAGTATTTT
CAAGGDFLRRATQYF
>few|TRBJ2-7|TRBD1|TRBV19
TGTGCCAGTAGTCCGGGGACAGGGAACTCCTACGAGCAGTACTTC
CASSPGTGNSYEQYF
>once|TRBJ1-1|TRBD1|TRBV10-3
TGTGCCATCAGTGAACCAGACAGGGCTGAAGCTTTCTTT
CAISEPDRAEAFF
>-|TRBJ1-1|-|TRBV7-9
TGTGCCAGCAGCTTAAGTCCCCCAGACACTGAAGCTTTCTTT
CASSLSPPDTEAFF